Below are 17 T cell receptor beta chains sequenced from a single sample in a study of control samples from healthy donors and cancer patients. The repertoire was sequenced with immunoSEQ multiplex PCR; TCRdb's copy has only in-frame clones and lacks some. The sample contains roughly 450,000 clones, about nine tenths of which appear only once. The specimen sequenced was PBMCs. These receptors were taken from a man in his forties with head and neck cancer.

The chain employs TRBV6-5 and TRBJ1-2; perhaps TRBD1 as D (6 bases). Germline V CDR1 and CDR2: MNHEY, SVGAGI. Trimming cost V 5 bases and J 6 bases, with 16 bases left between them. The CDR3 has 14 amino acids. The CDR3 DNA sequence: TGTGCCAGCAGTAGGACAGTGGAGTATCATGGCTACACCTTC. This translates into CASSRTVEYHGYTF.

The V call is TRBV12-3 or TRBV12-4, the J call TRBJ1-1, with D unclear. V lost 3 bases to trimming and J lost 3 bases, with 5 bases between them. The CDR3 has 12 residues. The CDR3 bases are TGTGCCAGCAGTTTGTTACACACTGAAGCTTTCTTT. This sequence encodes CASSLLHTEAFF.

This chain links TRBV6-2 or TRBV6-3 with TRBJ2-2; 8 nucleotides match TRBD2. The V and J ends lost 7 bases and 4 bases, in that order; junction bases with no gene match: 11. The CDR3 extends over 16 amino acids. Germline CDR1 is MNHEY and CDR2 is SVGEGT. In DNA, the CDR3 is TGTGCCAGCATCCCCCCGGGGGGGTGGACCACCGGGGAGCTGTTTTTT. This encodes CASIPPGGWTTGELFF.

The chain joins TRBV3-1 (or the pseudogene TRBV3-2) to TRBJ2-3, with 7 positions matching TRBD2. The CDR3 has 14 amino acids. V gave up 4 bases and J gave up 1 base; unmatched junction bases: 2. The V gene's germline CDR1 is LGHDT and CDR2 YNNKEL (reference sequence). CDR3 residues: CASSPLAGTDTQYF. CDR3 coding DNA: TGTGCCAGCAGCCCTCTAGCGGGCACAGATACGCAGTATTTT.

This chain connects TRBV14 to TRBJ1-2; D uncertain. This CDR3 has 14 residues. V dropped 6 bases and J dropped 0 bases, with 11 bases sitting between them. Germline V gene sequence: CDR1 SGHDN, CDR2 FVKESK. For the CDR3, the DNA is TGTGCCAGCAGGGGGTCAGACTCTAACTATGGCTACACCTTC. Translated, it gives CASRGSDSNYGYTF.

The chain combines TRBV25-1 with TRBJ1-1; the D gene is possibly TRBD1 (6 bases). The V end lost 8 bases, the J end lost 6 bases, and 13 bases lay between the germline ends. This CDR3 contains 12 residues. Germline-derived CDR1 and CDR2 are MGHDK and SYGVNS. This CDR3 reads CASVTGSAEAFF. Here the CDR3 DNA reads TGTGCCAGCGTTACAGGGTCGGCTGAAGCTTTCTTT. The variable domain in full, with the rest retrieved from reference TRBV25-1 and TRBJ1-1, is EADIYQTPRYLVIGTGKKITLECSQTMGHDKMYWYQQDPGMELHLIHYSYGVNSTEKGDLSSESTVSRIRTEHFPLTLESARPSHTSQYLCASVTGSAEAFFGQGTRLTVV.

This chain connects TRBV2 to TRBJ2-3, with 8 bases matching TRBD2. In germline, CDR1 is SNHLY, CDR2 FYNNEI. V lost 9 bases, J lost 2 bases, and 10 bases stayed unmatched. CDR3 size: 15 residues. The CDR3 DNA reads as TGTGCCAGTGCCCTACGGCGGGGGGTCACAGATACGCAGTATTTT. Its translation is CASALRRGVTDTQYF.

This chain joins TRBV29-1 and TRBJ2-1, with a tentative D call TRBD2 (5 bases). The CDR3 has 11 amino acids. Trimming took 7 bases from V and 15 from J, leaving 19 bases between them. Germline V CDR1 and CDR2: SQVTM, ANQGSEA. The CDR3 is CSAVRAGLTFF. DNA for the CDR3: TGCAGCGCCGTGCGGGCAGGATTGACGTTCTTC.

This chain links TRBV30 with TRBJ1-1; D not certain. Trimming removed 5 bases at V and 4 bases at J, with 11 bases between. CDR3 length: 12 amino acids. Germline V CDR1 and CDR2: GTSNPN, SVGIG (reference sequence). The CDR3 region is CAWVRPFTEAFF. CDR3 coding DNA: TGTGCCTGGGTACGACCCTTCACTGAAGCTTTCTTT.

The chain links TRBV2 to TRBJ1-5; D not resolved. V lost 7 bases and J 2 bases, leaving 9 bases between the germline ends. CDR3 size: 13 residues. The germline V gene has CDR1 SNHLY and CDR2 FYNNEI. In DNA, the CDR3 is TGTGCCAGCACCAGGAGTGGCAATCAGCCCCAGCATTTT. It translates to CASTRSGNQPQHF.

This chain uses TRBV30 with TRBJ2-2; 7 nucleotides match TRBD1. This CDR3 region has 16 residues. V trimming: 4 bases; J trimming: 5 bases; junction bases outside the gene matches: 13. Per the germline V gene, CDR1 is GTSNPN and CDR2 is SVGIG (reference sequence). CDR3 loop: CAWTAGQASGTGELFF. CDR3 DNA: TGTGCCTGGACTGCTGGACAGGCCTCGGGGACCGGGGAGCTGTTTTTT.

The chain is built from TRBV25-1 and TRBJ1-1, with 7 bases that match TRBD1. V lost 5 bases, J lost 5 bases, and 5 bases stayed unmatched. Germline V gene sequence: CDR1 MGHDK, CDR2 SYGVNS. The CDR3 totals 13 residues. The CDR3 DNA is TGTGCCAGCAGTTCGACAGGGTTAACTGAAGCTTTCTTT. Translating gives CASSSTGLTEAFF.

V is TRBV5-1 and J is TRBJ1-6; possibly TRBD1 for D (6 bases). Per germline, CDR1 SGHRS and CDR2 YFSETQ. The V and J ends lost 1 base and 5 bases respectively, with 13 bases between them. This CDR3 is built from 16 residues. This CDR3 reads CASSLITGTDNSPLHF. In DNA, the CDR3 is TGCGCCAGCAGCTTGATTACAGGGACCGATAATTCACCCCTCCACTTT.

This clone has just one count. This rearrangement joins TRBV27 to TRBJ2-2; 9 bases map to TRBD2. This CDR3 is 14 amino acids long. Trimming at V came to 6 bases and at J to 4 bases, leaving 3 bases not matched to a gene. Germline values: CDR1 MNHEY, CDR2 SMNVEV (reference sequence). The CDR3 is CASRGLASTGELFF. The CDR3 DNA reads TGTGCCAGCAGGGGACTAGCTAGCACCGGGGAGCTGTTTTTT.

This clone was seen once. The rearrangement joins TRBV6-5 to TRBJ2-2; no firm D call. Deletions cut 6 bases from V and 0 bases from J, with 8 bases between. The CDR3 extends over 14 amino acids. The V gene's germline CDR1 is MNHEY and CDR2 SVGAGI. CDR3 sequence: CASRGYANTGELFF. The CDR3 coding sequence is TGTGCCAGCAGAGGTTACGCGAACACCGGGGAGCTGTTTTTT.

The chain recombines TRBV2 with TRBJ2-7; D is undetermined. CDR1 SNHLY and CDR2 FYNNEI come from the germline V gene. Trimming pared 8 bases from V and 3 bases from J, leaving 23 bases between. The CDR3 contains 16 residues. CDR3 sequence reads: CASYTQSDDWDYEQYF. The DNA for the CDR3 is TGTGCCAGCTACACACAGTCAGACGACTGGGACTACGAGCAGTACTTC.

The rearrangement joins TRBV6-4 to TRBJ1-6; no clear D gene. Trimming shortened V by 0 bases and J by 7 bases, and 4 bases separated the two germline ends. The germline V gene encodes CDR1 MRHNA and CDR2 SNTAGT. There are 13 residues in the CDR3. CDR3 protein: CASSDSQNSPLHF. Written as DNA, the CDR3 is TGTGCCAGCAGTGACTCGCAGAATTCACCCCTCCACTTT.